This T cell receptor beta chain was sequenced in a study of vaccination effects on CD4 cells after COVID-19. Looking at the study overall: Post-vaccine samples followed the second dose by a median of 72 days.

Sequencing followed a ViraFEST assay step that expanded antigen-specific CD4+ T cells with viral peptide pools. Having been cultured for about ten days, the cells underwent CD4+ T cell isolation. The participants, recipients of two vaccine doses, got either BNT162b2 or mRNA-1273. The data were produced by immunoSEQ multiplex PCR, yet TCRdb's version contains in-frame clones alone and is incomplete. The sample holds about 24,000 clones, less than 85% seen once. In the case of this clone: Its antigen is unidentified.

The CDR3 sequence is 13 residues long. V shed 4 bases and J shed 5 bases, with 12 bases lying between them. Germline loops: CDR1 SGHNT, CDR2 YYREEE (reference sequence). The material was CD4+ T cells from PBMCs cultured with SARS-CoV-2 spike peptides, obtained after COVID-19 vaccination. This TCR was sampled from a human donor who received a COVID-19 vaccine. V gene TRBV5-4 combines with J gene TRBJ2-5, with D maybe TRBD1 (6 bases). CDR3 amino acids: CASSRKGEETQYF. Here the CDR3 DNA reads TGTGCCAGCAGCCGGAAGGGGGAGGAGACCCAGTACTTC.